This is a list of T cell receptor beta chains from one sample in a study of cytomegalovirus exposure and HLA in healthy donors. Only in-frame clones appear in the TCRdb table, and some are missing; sequencing was by immunoSEQ multiplex PCR. The repertoire holds a few hundred thousand clones, roughly 88% seen once, with 0.92% in the top ten. What was sequenced was PBMCs. Receptor source: a young woman in good health and CMV-seronegative. CDR3s leave out the opening cysteine and the closing phenylalanine or tryptophan. Size is omitted from some rows. Given values are once, few, many or a class for expanded clones.

NA | TRBV9 | ASSVVGLAGSPTDTQY
once | TRBV19 | ASIGPEGNTEAF
NA | TRBV5-1 | ASSPKGLAGEPYNEQF
once | TRBV14 | ASSQGILYEQY
NA | TRBV7-2 | ASSLPQGAGHGYT
NA | TRBV27 | ASSFYRDSYEQY
NA | TRBV5-1 | ASSSTSGTYEQY
NA | TRBV11-2 | ASSQGQGYGYT
NA | TRBV6-5 | ASNFMGGRAF
NA | TRBV7-2 | ASSTHRGAKNIQY
NA | TRBV28 | ASSSPNQVYGYT
NA | TRBV11-2 | ASSSTGAKNSPLH
NA | TRBV2 | ASSEWAGEETQY
NA | TRBV30 | AWKLPGSNQPQH
NA | TRBV28 | ASSLGTVDYGYT
NA | TRBV7-2 | ASTRSGASYEQY
NA | TRBV2 | ATQGAVYNEQF
NA | TRBV5-1 | ASSLNLDRESGYT
NA | TRBV2 | AAEEGNTIY
few | TRBV2 | ASSSDSYEQY
NA | TRBV27 | ASSLSHTNYGYT
NA | TRBV25-1 | ASSDHGETAYEQY
NA | TRBV7-8 | ASSLLRRGFGETQY
NA | TRBV2 | ASIRGPYNEQF
NA | TRBV6-5 | ASFKDRGSTEAF
NA | TRBV7-3 | ASSPGGPYNEQF
many | TRBV2 | ASVWTSGSRGAYEQY
NA | TRBV7-2 | ASRMTSTYPRNEQF
NA | TRBV10-1 | ASSESPGHNEQF
NA | TRBV19 | ASSPGTGPLRGEQF
NA | TRBV7-9 | ASSPGGMDEQY
NA | TRBV6-6 | ASSYPGPRQDYGYT